This record looks at one T cell receptor (beta chain) sequence and its context. Its antigen remains unknown. The protocol was immunoSEQ multiplex PCR, while the TCRdb copy is restricted to in-frame clones and leaves out a portion. Here the sample spans roughly 100,000 clones, 93% being singletons. V shed 3 bases and J shed 8 bases, with 13 bases lying between them. The germline gives CDR1 LGHNT, CDR2 FRNRAP. The CDR3 totals 13 residues. This record comes from a study of T cell responses to AZD1222 COVID-19 vaccine. General study findings and limits: Spike-wide vaccine-associated CD4 TCRs dominated at 160-218 and 743-854. Clonal diversity was possibly underestimated, and white British individuals and females predominated among donors. Nearly half of spike-specific TCRs reportedly target variant regions that are unmutated in the B.1.351 and B.1.1.7 variants. Baseline seropositivity occurred in only 5 to 7 AZD1222 recipients.

The chain combines TRBV12-5 with TRBJ1-2; D not certain. This TCR derives from an adult in good health. This material consisted of peripheral blood, taken on day 0 of AZD1222 vaccination. This CDR3 reads CASGFERMGGYTF. Here the CDR3 DNA reads TGTGCTAGTGGTTTCGAGCGAATGGGGGGCTACACCTTC.